This TCR beta chain originates from a study of T-cell memory formation after mild COVID-19. Study background: Each donor largely had its own TCR clusters.

After 5'RACE with constant-segment primers, TCR alpha and TCR beta cDNA libraries carrying sample barcodes and UMIs were obtained. TCRdb used MiXCR to reprocess the 5' RACE reads, holding one entry per CDR3 protein. The repertoire holds 100,000 to 150,000 distinct CDR3 sequences, with 15% to 20% as singletons. Points from the study as a whole: Pre-infection memory held some responding clones, suggesting pre-existing cross-reactive T cells responded. Contracting CD4+ clones were located mainly in CM and EM, and CD8+ clones in EMRA.

The CDR3 consists of 11 residues. Between the trimmed V and J ends, which lost 6 bases and 6 bases, there was a span of 8 bases. Per the germline V gene, CDR1 is KGHSH and CDR2 is LQKENI. About this clonotype: What it binds is unknown.

The chain carries TRBV18 and TRBJ1-1; no firm D call. The specimen sequenced was PBMCs or a T cell subset sorted from them (not recorded which). This sequence originates from a man younger than 30 who had mild COVID-19 (a few samples of this study predate the infection). Cell type and time point are not known. CDR3 nucleotides: TGTGCCAGCTCCGGACGGTCTGAAGCTTTCTTT. Encoded protein: CASSGRSEAFF.